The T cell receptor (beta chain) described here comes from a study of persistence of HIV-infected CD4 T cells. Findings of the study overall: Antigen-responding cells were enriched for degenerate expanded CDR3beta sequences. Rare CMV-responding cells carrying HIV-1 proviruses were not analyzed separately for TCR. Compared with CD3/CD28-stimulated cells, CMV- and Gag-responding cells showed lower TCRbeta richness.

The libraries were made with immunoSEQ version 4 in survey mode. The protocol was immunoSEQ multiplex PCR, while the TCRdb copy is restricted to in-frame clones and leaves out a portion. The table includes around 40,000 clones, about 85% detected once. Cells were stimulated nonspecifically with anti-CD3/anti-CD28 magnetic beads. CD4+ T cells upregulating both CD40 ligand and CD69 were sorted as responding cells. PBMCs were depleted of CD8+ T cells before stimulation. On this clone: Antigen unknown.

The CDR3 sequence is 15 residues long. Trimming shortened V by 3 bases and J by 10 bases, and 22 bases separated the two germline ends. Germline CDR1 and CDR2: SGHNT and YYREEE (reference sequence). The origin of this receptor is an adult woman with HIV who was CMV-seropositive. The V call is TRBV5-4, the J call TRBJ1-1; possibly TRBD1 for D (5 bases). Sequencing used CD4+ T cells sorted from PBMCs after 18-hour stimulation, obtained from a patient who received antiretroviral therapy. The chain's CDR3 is CASSSPSFAGEGAFF. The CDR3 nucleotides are TGTGCCAGCAGCTCCCCCTCCTTTGCGGGGGAAGGAGCTTTCTTT.